Sequencing of this T cell receptor (beta chain) was carried out in a study of cytomegalovirus exposure and HLA in healthy donors. Study-wide context: Of the donors genotyped, a few hundred in all, around 76% fell in the Caucasian-associated ancestry cluster.

Study-wide points: Per a later analysis, HLA-associated TCR beta chains showed more clonal expansion than other, equally common TCR beta chains. Analysis was carried out at a later point, and it linked a missense DCLRE1C variant to TCR beta V- and J-gene trimming.

Losses at the gene ends were 1 base for V and 3 bases for J; bases not matched to a gene: 5. CDR3 length equals 15 residues. Germline V gene sequence: CDR1 SGHAT, CDR2 FQNNGV. The PCR contained 60 Vbeta and 13 Jbeta primers. Assay: immunoSEQ multiplex PCR; the TCRdb copy retains only in-frame clones and omits some. The sample includes over 110,000 clones, 73% seen only once; the top ten take 1.3%. At collection, donors were nominally healthy, but unrecorded immune exposures were probable. Regarding this clone: Its antigen is not known.

The clonotype comes from a woman aged 40 to 49 in good health and CMV-seronegative. Sequencing was performed on PBMCs. This rearrangement joins TRBV11-2 to TRBJ2-5, with TRBD1 matching 7 bases. CDR3 DNA: TGTGCCAGCAGCTTAGGTTGGGACAGAAAAGAGACCCAGTACTTC. It encodes CASSLGWDRKETQYF.